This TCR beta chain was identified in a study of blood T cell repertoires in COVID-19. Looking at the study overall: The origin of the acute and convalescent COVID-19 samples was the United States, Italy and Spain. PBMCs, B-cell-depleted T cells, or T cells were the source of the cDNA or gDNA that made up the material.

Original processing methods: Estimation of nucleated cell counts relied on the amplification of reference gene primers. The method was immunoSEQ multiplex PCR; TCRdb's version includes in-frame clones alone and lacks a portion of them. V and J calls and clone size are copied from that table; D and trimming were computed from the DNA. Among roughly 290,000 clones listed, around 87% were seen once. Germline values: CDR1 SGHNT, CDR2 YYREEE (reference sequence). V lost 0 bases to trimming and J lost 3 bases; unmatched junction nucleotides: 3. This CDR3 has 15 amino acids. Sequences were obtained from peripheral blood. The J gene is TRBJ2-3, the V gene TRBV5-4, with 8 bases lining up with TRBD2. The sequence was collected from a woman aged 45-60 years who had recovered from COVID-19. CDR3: CASSLDRGGTDTQYF. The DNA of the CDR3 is TGTGCCAGCAGCTTGGACCGGGGGGGTACAGATACGCAGTATTTT.